Listed here are 2 T cell receptor beta chains from one sample, sequenced in a study of blood T cell repertoires in COVID-19. The data were produced by immunoSEQ multiplex PCR, yet TCRdb's version contains in-frame clones alone and is incomplete. Seen here are nearly 400,000 clones, roughly 86% observed once, and the top ten hold about 1.8%. The sequenced sample was PBMCs or T cells enriched from blood (not recorded which). Receptors originate from a woman aged 30 to 39 who had recovered from COVID-19.

In DNA, the CDR3 is TGTGCCAGCAACGAAGCCGGGACAGGGGGCCAGCACGAGCAGTACTTC. Translation: CASNEAGTGGQHEQYF. The chain links TRBV27 to TRBJ2-7, with TRBD1 matching 12 bases. This CDR3 is 16 amino acids long. V dropped 7 bases and J dropped 5; count of bases not matched to a gene: 12. CDR1 and CDR2 (germline): MNHEY, SMNVEV (reference sequence).

This sequence joins TRBV6-1 and TRBJ2-2; TRBD2 matches 7 bases. The V and J ends lost 0 bases and 4 bases, in that order; junction bases with no gene match: 8. This CDR3 contains 17 residues. Per germline, CDR1 MNHNS and CDR2 SASEGT. CDR3 region: CASSEAGGLLFTGELFF. CDR3 DNA: TGTGCCAGCAGTGAAGCGGGGGGACTACTATTCACCGGGGAGCTGTTTTTT.